In this sample, the clone carrying this TCR beta chain turned up many times. This sample was included in a study of Graves' ophthalmopathy and Graves' hyperthyroidism. Study at large: Prior to any treatment, peripheral blood was collected at the time of initial diagnosis.

The J segment lost 4 bases and the V segment lost 1 base, leaving 2 bases of the junction unmatched. The germline CDR1 and CDR2 sequences are SGHDN and FVKESK. The CDR3 loop spans 14 amino acids. Scientists amplified the TCR beta CDR3 regions from RNA transcripts. RT-PCR was first run with HTBI primers, then multiplex PCR in a second round. TCRdb fed the multiplex PCR reads into MiXCR, producing one record per CDR3 protein. Of approximately 640,000 distinct CDR3 sequences listed, more than 40% were seen once; the top ten hold roughly 3.5%. The sequence was obtained from an adult man with Graves' ophthalmopathy. Sequencing was done on a sample of peripheral blood. The chain uses TRBV14 and TRBJ2-7, with TRBD1 matching 9 bases. CDR3 nucleotides: TGTGCCAGCAGCCAAGTAGGACAGGGGTACGAGCAGTACTTC. It yields the protein CASSQVGQGYEQYF.